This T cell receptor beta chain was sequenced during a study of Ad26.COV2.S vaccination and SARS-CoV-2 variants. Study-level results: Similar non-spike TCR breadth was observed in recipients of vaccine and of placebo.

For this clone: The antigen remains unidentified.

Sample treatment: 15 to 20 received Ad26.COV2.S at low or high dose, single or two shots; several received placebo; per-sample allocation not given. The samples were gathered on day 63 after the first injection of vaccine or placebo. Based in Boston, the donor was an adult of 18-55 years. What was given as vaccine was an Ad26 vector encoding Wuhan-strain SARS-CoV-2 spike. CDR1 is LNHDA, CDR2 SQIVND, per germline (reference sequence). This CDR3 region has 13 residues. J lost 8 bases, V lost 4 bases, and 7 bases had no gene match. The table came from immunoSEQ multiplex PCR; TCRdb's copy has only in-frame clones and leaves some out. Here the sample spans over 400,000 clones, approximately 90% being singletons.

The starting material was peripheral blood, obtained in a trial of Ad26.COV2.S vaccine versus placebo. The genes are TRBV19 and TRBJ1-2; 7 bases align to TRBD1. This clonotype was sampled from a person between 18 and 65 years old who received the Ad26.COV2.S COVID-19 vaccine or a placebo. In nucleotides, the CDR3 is TGTGCCAGTAGTAGACAGGGAGACGGGGGCTACACCTTC. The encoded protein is CASSRQGDGGYTF.